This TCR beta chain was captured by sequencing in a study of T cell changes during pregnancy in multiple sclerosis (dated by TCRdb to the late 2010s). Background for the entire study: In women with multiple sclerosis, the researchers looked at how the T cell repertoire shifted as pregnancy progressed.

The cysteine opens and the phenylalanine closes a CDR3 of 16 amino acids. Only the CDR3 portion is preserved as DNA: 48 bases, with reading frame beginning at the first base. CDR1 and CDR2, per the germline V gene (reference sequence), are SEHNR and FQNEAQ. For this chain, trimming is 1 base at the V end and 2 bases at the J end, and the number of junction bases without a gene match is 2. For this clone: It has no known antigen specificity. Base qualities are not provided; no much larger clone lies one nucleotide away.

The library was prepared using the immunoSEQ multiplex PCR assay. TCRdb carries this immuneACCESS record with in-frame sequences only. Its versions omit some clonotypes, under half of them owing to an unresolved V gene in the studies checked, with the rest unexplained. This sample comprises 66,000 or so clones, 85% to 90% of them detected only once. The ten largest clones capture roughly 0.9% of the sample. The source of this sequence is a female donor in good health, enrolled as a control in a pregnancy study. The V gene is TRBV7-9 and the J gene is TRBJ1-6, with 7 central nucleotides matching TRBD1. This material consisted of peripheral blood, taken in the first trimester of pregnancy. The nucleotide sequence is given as TGTGCCAGCAGCTTAGGGGGACAGCCCTATAATTCACCCCTCCACTTT. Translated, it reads CASSLGGQPYNSPLHF.